This TCR beta chain was recovered during a study of cytomegalovirus exposure and HLA in healthy donors. Study as a whole: Earlier findings included roughly 120 million unique TCR beta sequences obtained from 150 million to 200 million T cells.

The CDR3 has 13 amino acids. Per the germline V gene, CDR1 is MNHEY and CDR2 is SMNVEV (reference sequence). Losses at the gene ends were 6 bases for V and 7 bases for J; bases not matched to a gene: 9. As regards this clone: The target antigen is unknown.

General study results and limits: Upon later analysis, TCR association rates were observed to vary by HLA locus, being highest for DRB1 and lowest for HLA-C. Available immune exposure information covered CMV serostatus only.

In the PCR, 60 Vbeta and 13 Jbeta primers were used. Produced via immunoSEQ multiplex PCR; TCRdb's table is partial and in-frame only. The sample records 200,000 or so clones, roughly 80% being singletons. V gene TRBV27 combines with J gene TRBJ2-7; TRBD2 agrees at 7 bases. The sequenced sample was PBMCs. The origin of this receptor is a woman between 45 and 60 years old in good health and CMV-seropositive. CDR3 DNA sequence: TGTGCCAGCAGCCAAAGATGGGGGGGGGAGCAGTACTTC. It specifies CASSQRWGGEQYF.